Detailed here is one T cell receptor (beta chain). The repertoire was sequenced with immunoSEQ multiplex PCR; TCRdb's copy has only in-frame clones and lacks some. The sample lists 65,000 to 100,000 clones, 91% seen once, with around 17% in the top ten. Germline V gene sequence: CDR1 LGHDT, CDR2 YNNKEL (reference sequence). The CDR3 is 16 amino acids. Trimming pared 4 bases from V and 4 bases from J, leaving 16 bases between. The data are from a study of control samples from healthy donors and cancer patients. Sequenced sample: blood. The chain employs TRBV3-1 (or the pseudogene TRBV3-2) and TRBJ1-4; D remains ambiguous. The clonotype originates from a man aged 50-59 years in good health. The CDR3 DNA follows: TGTGCCAGCAGCCCCAGAGGTAACAGAATTAATGAAAAACTGTTTTTT. It yields the protein CASSPRGNRINEKLFF.